The clone carrying this TCR beta chain was observed once. Trimming took off 2 bases at V and 4 bases at J, with 11 bases between the two ends. The germline V gene has CDR1 MNHEY and CDR2 SVGAGI. This CDR3 region has 14 residues. This record comes from a study of blood T cell repertoires in COVID-19. Study overall: Sites in the United States, Italy and Spain provided acute and convalescent COVID-19 samples. Sources were T cells, B-cell-depleted T cells, or PBMCs; the material itself was cDNA or gDNA.

Original processing notes: Reference gene primer amplification gave estimated nucleated cell counts. The protocol was immunoSEQ multiplex PCR, while the TCRdb copy is restricted to in-frame clones and leaves out a portion. Clone size and V and J calls were adopted from that table, with D and trimming inferred from the DNA. The table shows about 180,000 clones, with around 80% occurring only once. Those enrolled in Seattle joined during active infection and were followed longitudinally afterward. This clonotype was sampled from a woman of 80 years or more with COVID-19, enrolled during active disease. The sample consisted of peripheral blood. The chain carries TRBV6-5 and TRBJ2-5; D not resolved. CDR3 protein: CASSYTRRGETQYF. The CDR3 nucleotides read TGTGCCAGCAGTTACACCCGGCGAGGAGAGACCCAGTACTTC.